Below, 25 T cell receptor beta chains from the same sample are listed, as sequenced in a study of follicular helper T cells after annual influenza vaccination. Clones were sequenced by immunoSEQ multiplex PCR, and TCRdb holds only the in-frame ones, with some missing. Of about 9,700 clones listed, around four fifths are singletons. The time point here: 2015-2016 season, 7 days after influenza vaccination. Sequenced here: CXCR5- memory CD4+ T cells sorted from blood, sampled 7 days after influenza vaccination. The receptors originated from an adult who received the influenza vaccine.

V and J are TRBV7-2 and TRBJ2-1, with D maybe TRBD2 (5 bases). The V gene's germline CDR1 is SGHTA and CDR2 FQGNSA. The V and J ends lost 4 bases and 7 bases respectively, with 20 bases between them. CDR3 length: 16 amino acids. For the CDR3, the DNA is TGTGCCAGCAGCTCTAAATGGGCCCGAGGGTTAAATGAGCAGTTCTTC. Encoded protein: CASSSKWARGLNEQFF.

The CDR3 DNA sequence: TGTGCCAGCAGTGGCGATGGCGAGCAGTACTTC. Its protein is CASSGDGEQYF. The chain uses TRBV2 and TRBJ2-7, with no clear D. Germline CDR1 is SNHLY and CDR2 is FYNNEI. The CDR3 runs to 11 residues. V lost 4 bases, J lost 6 bases, and 7 bases lay in between.

This rearrangement joins TRBV4-3 to TRBJ1-4; TRBD1 aligns across 7 bases. Per the germline V gene, CDR1 is LGHNA and CDR2 is YSLEER. The V gene end was trimmed by 0 bases and the J gene end by 9 bases; junction bases not matched to a gene: 10. The CDR3 spans 16 residues. CDR3 DNA sequence: TGCGCCAGCAGCCAAGAGGCCGACAGGGAGGGTCAAAAACTGTTTTTT. Amino acids: CASSQEADREGQKLFF.

This chain joins TRBV30 and TRBJ2-7; perhaps D is TRBD1 or TRBD2 (6 bases each). Germline V gene lookup returns CDR1 GTSNPN and CDR2 SVGIG (reference sequence). CDR3 size: 13 residues. Trimming took off 1 base at V and 2 bases at J, with 9 bases between the two ends. The CDR3 here is CAWSAGGPYEQYF. CDR3 bases: TGTGCCTGGAGTGCTGGGGGGCCCTACGAGCAGTACTTC.

CDR3 in amino acids: CAISEPQGARGYTF. The CDR3 nucleotides read TGTGCCATCAGTGAGCCGCAGGGGGCGCGGGGCTACACCTTC. The chain has TRBV10-3 and TRBJ1-2, with TRBD1 matching over 8 bases. CDR1 and CDR2 from the germline V gene are ENHRY and SYGVKD. J gave up 8 bases and V 2 bases, and 7 bases lay outside the gene matches. This CDR3 has 14 amino acids.

The rearrangement uses TRBV28 and TRBJ1-5; no reliable D call. This CDR3 spans 13 amino acids. CDR1 is MDHEN and CDR2 is SYDVKM in the germline V gene. V lost 2 bases and J lost 2, with 4 bases in between. The CDR3 DNA follows: TGTGCCAGCAGTTTAAGCGGCAATCAGCCCCAGCATTTT. This gives the protein CASSLSGNQPQHF. Drawing the rest from reference TRBV28 and TRBJ1-5, the complete variable domain is DVKVTQSSRYLVKRTGEKVFLECVQDMDHENMFWYRQDPGLGLRLIYFSYDVKMKEKGDIPEGYSVSREKKERFSLILESASTNQTSMYLCASSLSGNQPQHFGDGTRLSIL.

DNA for the CDR3: TGTGCCAGCAGCCGCCCAACCCAAGAGACCCAGTACTTC. Translating gives CASSRPTQETQYF. The rearrangement links TRBV6-5 to TRBJ2-5; D is uncertain. V was cut by 6 bases and J by 1 base, with 9 bases left in between. Germline values: CDR1 MNHEY, CDR2 SVGAGI. The CDR3 sequence is 13 residues long.

This chain connects TRBV2 to TRBJ2-7, with 9 positions matching TRBD1. Germline V gene sequence: CDR1 SNHLY, CDR2 FYNNEI. V dropped 6 bases and J dropped 5; count of bases not matched to a gene: 2. The CDR3 consists of 12 residues. The CDR3 loop reads CASRDRGNEQYF. The CDR3 DNA reads as TGTGCCAGCAGGGACAGGGGCAACGAGCAGTACTTC.

The CDR3 is CASSPGSSSSYEQYF. The CDR3 DNA sequence: TGTGCCAGCTCACCAGGCAGTAGTAGTTCCTACGAGCAGTACTTC. The chain recombines TRBV18 with TRBJ2-7; no reliable D call. The germline V gene encodes CDR1 KGHSH and CDR2 LQKENI. V lost 2 bases to trimming and J lost 1 base, with 12 bases between them. The CDR3 length is 15 residues.

This rearrangement joins TRBV15 to TRBJ2-3, with D possibly TRBD2 on 6 matching bases. Trimming stripped 6 bases from V and 0 bases from J, with 34 bases between. Germline values: CDR1 LNHNV, CDR2 YYDKDF (reference sequence). CDR3 length: 22 residues. CDR3 bases: TGTGCCACCAGTCCGAGTATCAAGGGAAGGACTGCGGGACCGAAGAGCACAGATACGCAGTATTTT. It encodes CATSPSIKGRTAGPKSTDTQYF.

The gene calls are TRBV5-8 and TRBJ2-1, with D perhaps assigned TRBD1 or TRBD2 (5 bases each). The CDR3 runs to 14 residues. Germline V gene lookup returns CDR1 SGHTS and CDR2 YDEGEE. V lost 4 bases and J lost 9, with 17 bases in between. The CDR3 spells CASSPGTPGGEQFF. Written as DNA, the CDR3 is TGTGCCAGCAGCCCGGGGACCCCTGGAGGTGAGCAGTTCTTC. Full variable domain (remainder filled in from reference TRBV5-8 and TRBJ2-1): EAGVTQSPTHLIKTRGQQATLRCSPISGHTSVYWYQQALGLGLQFLLWYDEGEERNRGNFPPRFSGRQFPNYSSELNVNALELEDSALYLCASSPGTPGGEQFFGPGTRLTVL.

V and J are TRBV28 and TRBJ1-2, with D tentatively TRBD1 (6 bases). Germline CDR1 and CDR2: MDHEN and SYDVKM. CDR3 length: 12 residues. The V end was cut by 5 bases, the J end by 8 bases, with 12 bases between. CDR3 DNA: TGTGCCAGCAGTCTCCCGGGGGCCGGCTACACCTTC. The encoded protein is CASSLPGAGYTF.

The gene calls are TRBV7-2 and TRBJ1-1, with TRBD1 matching 8 bases. Per the germline V gene, CDR1 is SGHTA and CDR2 is FQGNSA. The CDR3 covers 14 residues. J was trimmed by 3 bases and V by 4 bases; bases with no gene match: 4. Here the CDR3 DNA reads TGTGCCAGCAGCTCACAGGGGGGTGACACTGAAGCTTTCTTT. This sequence encodes CASSSQGGDTEAFF.

The chain combines TRBV4-3 with TRBJ2-3, with D perhaps matching TRBD1 (6 bases). Between the trimmed V and J ends, which lost 4 bases and 0 bases, there was a span of 11 bases. This CDR3 is built from 15 residues. Germline V gene data show CDR1 as LGHNA and CDR2 as YSLEER. This CDR3 reads CASSLRDTSTDTQYF. As DNA, the CDR3 is TGCGCCAGCAGCCTCCGGGACACAAGCACAGATACGCAGTATTTT.

The chain recombines TRBV5-1 with TRBJ1-2, with D hard to call. The CDR3 runs to 15 residues. Germline V gene data show CDR1 as SGHRS and CDR2 as YFSETQ. Trimming shortened V by 0 bases and J by 4 bases, and 13 bases separated the two germline ends. The CDR3 here is CASSLAPALSYGYTF. In DNA form, the CDR3 reads TGCGCCAGCAGCTTGGCCCCGGCCCTCAGCTATGGCTACACCTTC. The entire variable domain, with the rest obtained from reference TRBV5-1 and TRBJ1-2, is as follows: KAGVTQTPRYLIKTRGQQVTLSCSPISGHRSVSWYQQTPGQGLQFLFEYFSETQRNKGNFPGRFSGRQFSNSRSEMNVSTLELGDSALYLCASSLAPALSYGYTFGSGTRLTVV.

A single count supports this clone. The V gene is TRBV6-1, the J gene TRBJ2-1; D remains ambiguous. CDR3 length equals 14 residues. Trimming cost V 5 bases and J 0 bases, with 8 bases left between them. Per the germline V gene, CDR1 is MNHNS and CDR2 is SASEGT. The CDR3 protein is CASSPTSSYNEQFF. The CDR3 nucleotides read TGTGCCAGCAGTCCAACGAGCTCCTACAATGAGCAGTTCTTC.

CDR3 region: CASSWEQNSPLHF. For the CDR3, the DNA is TGTGCCAGCAGTTGGGAGCAAAATTCACCCCTCCACTTT. The chain has TRBV6-6 and TRBJ1-6; unclear D gene. The CDR3 covers 13 residues. Trimming took 4 bases from V and 7 from J, leaving 8 bases between them. Looked up from germline, CDR1 is MNHNY and CDR2 is SVGAGI (reference sequence).

The chain joins TRBV28 to TRBJ2-7, with a possible D match to TRBD1 (6 bases). The V gene's germline CDR1 is MDHEN and CDR2 SYDVKM. With 8 bases removed from V and 2 bases from J, the gap between germline ends came to 19 bases. This CDR3 contains 15 residues. The CDR3 is CASQWTRGLTYEQYF. The CDR3, as DNA: TGTGCCAGCCAATGGACCAGGGGATTGACCTACGAGCAGTACTTC.

J is TRBJ2-2 and V is TRBV2; 10 bases fit TRBD1. V lost 11 bases and J lost 7; bases outside the gene matches: 10. Looked up from germline, CDR1 is SNHLY and CDR2 is FYNNEI. There are 14 residues in the CDR3. The CDR3 nucleotides are TGTGCCTCTACTTTGGACAGGGGGGGCGGGGAGCTGTTTTTT. This encodes CASTLDRGGGELFF. Based on the CDR3 plus reference TRBV2 and TRBJ2-2, the full variable domain is EPEVTQTPSHQVTQMGQEVILRCVPISNHLYFYWYRQILGQKVEFLVSFYNNEISEKSEIFDDQFSVERPDGSNFTLKIRSTKLEDSAMYFCASTLDRGGGELFFGEGSRLTVL.

The chain recombines TRBV9 with TRBJ2-5; possible D gene TRBD2, 5 bases. Germline V gene lookup returns CDR1 SGDLS and CDR2 YYNGEE. The CDR3 contains 13 residues. Trimming pared 2 bases from V and 1 base from J, leaving 6 bases between. CDR3 amino acids: CASSVAGQETQYF. The CDR3 bases are TGTGCCAGCAGCGTTGCGGGCCAAGAGACCCAGTACTTC.

The chain combines TRBV6-6 with TRBJ1-2; no clear D. The CDR3 contains 14 residues. Germline CDR1 MNHNY, CDR2 SVGAGI (reference sequence). V was trimmed by 6 bases and J by 2 bases, leaving 13 bases between them. In nucleotides, the CDR3 is TGTGCCAGCAGGGAGGGCGGATCGAACTATGGCTACACCTTC. This gives the protein CASREGGSNYGYTF.

There are a few counts of this clone. The chain uses TRBV19 and TRBJ1-6; D possibly corresponds to TRBD1 (6 bases). CDR1 LNHDA and CDR2 SQIVND come from the germline V gene (reference sequence). Between the trimmed V and J ends, which lost 5 bases and 6 bases, there was a span of 8 bases. The CDR3 contains 13 residues. The CDR3 nucleotides read TGTGCCAGTAGTTCCAGGGGTAATTCACCCCTCCACTTT. This gives the protein CASSSRGNSPLHF.

The chain employs TRBV2 and TRBJ1-6; 9 nucleotides match TRBD1. Trimming at V came to 5 bases and at J to 8 bases, leaving 7 bases not matched to a gene. CDR1 SNHLY and CDR2 FYNNEI come from the germline V gene. The length of the CDR3 is 15 residues. This chain's CDR3 is CASSQFRDRDSPLHF. In nucleotides, the CDR3 is TGTGCCAGCAGTCAATTCCGGGACAGGGATTCACCCCTCCACTTT.

The chain couples TRBV27 to TRBJ1-1; unclear D gene. The CDR3 contains 14 residues. Germline V gene sequence: CDR1 MNHEY, CDR2 SMNVEV (reference sequence). The V end lost 6 bases, the J end lost 1 base, and 12 bases lay between the germline ends. The CDR3 bases are TGTGCCAGCAGCCTACTCGGCGCGAACACTGAAGCTTTCTTT. This codes for CASSLLGANTEAFF.

Only one count was recorded for this clone. The chain couples TRBV27 to TRBJ2-2; perhaps TRBD1 as D (5 bases). Trimming cost V 3 bases and J 5 bases, with 13 bases left between them. The germline V gene has CDR1 MNHEY and CDR2 SMNVEV (reference sequence). CDR3 length: 15 residues. The CDR3 nucleotides are TGTGCCAGCAGTTTTTGGCAGGGCAGGACCGGGGAGCTGTTTTTT. It yields the protein CASSFWQGRTGELFF.